This T cell receptor beta chain was identified during a study of T cells after yellow fever vaccination (dated by TCRdb to between 2018 and 2021). Context from the whole study: Libraries from fractions with low cell numbers were prepared with the SMART-Seq v4 Ultra Low Input RNA kit. Bulk TCR alpha and beta repertoires were sequenced longitudinally to track T-cell clones before and after primary and booster YFV17D yellow fever vaccination. Two healthy male donors, one aged 18 to 30 and one aged 30 to 40 years, were included in the cohort. Blood was drawn at multiple timepoints before and after primary and secondary immunization, with bulk PBMC replicates and cell subsets isolated. Broader findings and caveats from the paper: Compared with the primary T-cell response, the secondary T-cell response was weaker but faster, peaking on day 5 rather than day 15. Because the study included only a couple of donors, the extent to which the findings can be generalized is limited. A small fraction of clonotypes appeared in both the CD4 and CD8 compartments, likely as a result of convergent recombination. After the booster, most clones that had expanded after primary vaccination were detected again (approximately 95% of CD4 and under 90% of CD8), suggesting broad maintenance of memory. Computational filtering was needed because FACS-sorted repertoires could contain abundant contaminating clonotypes from the bulk population.

Sequencing used an Illumina NovaSeq 6000. TCR cDNA was synthesized by 5'RACE template switching, which introduced a universal primer site and unique molecular identifiers. cDNA synthesis was primed from both the TCR alpha and TCR beta constant segments. Library amplification involved two PCR steps, and the second step added sample barcodes and sequencing adapters. Sequencing of libraries was done on Illumina HiSeq 2500 (2x100 bp) or NovaSeq (2x150 bp). In the authors' own workflow: Reads were demultiplexed and collapsed into UMI consensus sequences with MIGEC, and V(D)J alignment was performed with MiXCR. Vaccine-responding clonotypes were identified with edgeR using replicate PBMC samples, with FDR below 0.01 and a log2 fold change above 5 up to day 15 being required. Each bulk clonotype was labeled CD4 or CD8 based on which sequenced repertoire, CD4 or CD8, contained the clonotype at higher abundance. TCRdb took the public reads, trimmed them with fastp at Q25, ran MiXCR for clone calling and kept in-frame beta chains. Every distinct CDR3 protein forms one entry, paired with its most common genes and DNA. The V and J calls, along with clone size, are taken from TCRdb and not from the paper's own processing. The sample profile shows 150,000 to 200,000 distinct CDR3 sequences; approximately 9.7% of them were found once. The ten largest clones capture roughly a third of the sample.

The junction shows trimming of 0 bases on V and 0 bases on J, plus 5 bases between the germline ends. CDR1 MNHEY and CDR2 SMNVEV are derived from the germline V gene (reference sequence). Reading from cysteine to phenylalanine, the CDR3 counts 14 amino acids. The retained sequence is limited to the CDR3, 42 bases, with the frame set at the first base. This clonotype has just a few counts. What antigen it recognizes has not been identified. No much larger clone is present one base from it, and per-base qualities are unavailable. The sample's treatment or condition label is to be understood as: live attenuated yellow fever vaccine strain. A standard Ficoll-Paque protocol was used to isolate PBMCs from peripheral blood. Dynabeads CD4 and CD8 positive selection kits were used to isolate CD4 and CD8 T-cell fractions. TriZol was used to extract RNA from bulk PBMCs, from CD4 and CD8 fractions, and from dextramer-positive and dextramer-negative fractions.

This clonotype was obtained from a man younger than 30 who received the YFV17D yellow fever vaccine. The sequenced sample was CD8+ T cells sorted from PBMCs, obtained 45 days after the yellow fever booster vaccination. The chain is encoded by TRBV27 joined to TRBJ1-1, with no reliable assignment of the D segment. CDR3 loop: CASSLSGVNTEAFF. The nucleotide sequence reads as follows: TGTGCCAGCAGTTTATCCGGGGTGAACACTGAAGCTTTCTTT.